This T cell receptor (beta chain) was sequenced for a study of cytomegalovirus exposure and HLA in healthy donors. The CDR3 is 16 amino acids. The germline V gene has CDR1 MNHEY and CDR2 SVGAGI. After removal of 0 bases from V and 3 bases from J, the junction contained 5 bases not matched to a gene. This PCR relied on a set of 60 Vbeta primers and 13 Jbeta primers. TCRdb keeps only in-frame clones here, not all; method: immunoSEQ multiplex PCR. This sample contains about 130,000 clones. The material sequenced was PBMCs. The TCR originated in a man between 18 and 35 years old in good health and CMV-seronegative. The V gene is TRBV6-5, the J gene TRBJ2-7; 10 bases match TRBD1. The CDR3 here is CASSYSPGQGIYEQYF. The CDR3 DNA sequence: TGTGCCAGCAGTTACTCACCGGGACAGGGGATCTACGAGCAGTACTTC.